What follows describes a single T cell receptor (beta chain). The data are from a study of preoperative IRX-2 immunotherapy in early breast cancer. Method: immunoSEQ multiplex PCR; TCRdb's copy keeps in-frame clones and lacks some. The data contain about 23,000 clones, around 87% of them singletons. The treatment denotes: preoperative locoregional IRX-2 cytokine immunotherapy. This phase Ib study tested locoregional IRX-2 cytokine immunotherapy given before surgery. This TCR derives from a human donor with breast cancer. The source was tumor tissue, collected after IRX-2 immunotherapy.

Written as DNA, the CDR3 is TGTGCCAGCAGCTTTAGCGGGACAGGGACGACTTATGAAAAACTGTTTTTT. Translated: CASSFSGTGTTYEKLFF. The rearrangement links TRBV7-9 to TRBJ1-4; 9 bases map to TRBD1. With 3 bases clipped from V and 6 bases from J, the junction kept 11 bases outside the gene matches. The CDR3 covers 17 residues. Per the germline V gene, CDR1 is SEHNR and CDR2 is FQNEAQ (reference sequence).